What follows are 13 T cell receptor beta chains derived from one specimen sequenced in a study of T cell responses to AZD1222 COVID-19 vaccine. Only in-frame clones appear in the TCRdb table, and some are missing; sequencing was by immunoSEQ multiplex PCR. Among tens of thousands of clones listed, approximately 89% were seen once. The specimen comprised peripheral blood, sampled on day 0 of MenACWY control vaccination. The receptor source for this set is an adult in good health.

The chain couples TRBV12-5 to TRBJ1-2, with TRBD1 identical over 10 bases. After removal of 6 bases from V and 6 bases from J, the junction contained 4 bases not matched to a gene. CDR3 length equals 13 residues. The germline V gene encodes CDR1 LGHNT and CDR2 FRNRAP. CDR3 in amino acids: CASGRQGAHGYTF. The CDR3 nucleotides read TGTGCTAGTGGACGACAGGGGGCTCATGGCTACACCTTC. Complete variable domain (other parts from reference TRBV12-5 and TRBJ1-2): DARVTQTPRHKVTEMGQEVTMRCQPILGHNTVFWYRQTMMQGLELLAYFRNRAPLDDSGMPKDRFSAEMPDATLATLKIQPSEPRDSAVYFCASGRQGAHGYTFGSGTRLTVV.

The V and J genes are TRBV28 and TRBJ2-5; TRBD1 is a possible D gene (5 bases). V was trimmed by 8 bases and J by 4 bases, leaving 11 bases between them. From germline, CDR1 is MDHEN and CDR2 SYDVKM. The CDR3 sequence is 12 residues long. The CDR3 DNA reads as TGTGCCAGCCGCCGGCAGGGAGAGACCCAGTACTTC. The encoded protein is CASRRQGETQYF.

The genes are TRBV6-6 and TRBJ2-7; 11 bases align to TRBD1. Germline CDR1 reads MNHNY; CDR2 reads SVGAGI (reference sequence). V lost 6 bases and J lost 5; bases outside the gene matches: 6. The CDR3 runs to 14 residues. The CDR3 DNA sequence: TGTGCCAGCAGCCAGGGACAGGGGGGCCACGAGCAGTACTTC. This sequence encodes CASSQGQGGHEQYF.

The chain uses TRBV11-2 and TRBJ2-5; D possibly corresponds to TRBD2 (5 bases). V lost 6 bases to trimming and J lost 2 bases, with 10 bases between them. The CDR3 sequence is 13 residues long. CDR1 SGHAT and CDR2 FQNNGV come from the germline V gene. The CDR3 nucleotides read TGTGCCAGCAGTCCGGGGATTCAAGAGACCCAGTACTTC. Its translation: CASSPGIQETQYF.

The chain carries TRBV11-3 and TRBJ2-3; TRBD2 might be the D (5 bases). This CDR3 is built from 13 residues. Germline loops: CDR1 SGHNT, CDR2 YENEEA. Trimming took off 5 bases at V and 3 bases at J, with 9 bases between the two ends. The CDR3 loop reads CASSGLTTDTQYF. Written as DNA, the CDR3 is TGTGCCAGCAGCGGACTCACGACAGATACGCAGTATTTT. Filled out from reference TRBV11-3 and TRBJ2-3, the complete variable domain reads EAGVVQSPRYKIIEKKQPVAFWCNPISGHNTLYWYLQNLGQGPELLIRYENEEAVDDSQLPKDRFSAERLKGVDSTLKIQPAELGDSAVYLCASSGLTTDTQYFGPGTRLTVL.

Written as DNA, the CDR3 is TGCGCCAGCAGCTTGTTGCAGGGCACTAATGAAAAACTGTTTTTT. This codes for CASSLLQGTNEKLFF. The chain is built from TRBV5-1 and TRBJ1-4; the D gene is possibly TRBD1 (5 bases). The V end was cut by 1 base, the J end by 2 bases, with 9 bases between. Looked up from germline, CDR1 is SGHRS and CDR2 is YFSETQ. This CDR3 comprises 15 residues.

This chain joins TRBV11-1 and TRBJ2-2; TRBD1 is a possible D gene (5 bases). Germline loops: CDR1 SGHAT, CDR2 FQDESV (reference sequence). There are 14 residues in the CDR3. The V gene lost 1 base and the J gene lost 8 bases, with 11 bases spanning the gap. The CDR3 bases are TGTGCCAGCAGCTTAGACAGGCTGAGTGGGGAGCTGTTTTTT. Its protein is CASSLDRLSGELFF. Together with reference TRBV11-1 and TRBJ2-2, the CDR3 gives the full variable domain: EAEVAQSPRYKITEKSQAVAFWCDPISGHATLYWYRQILGQGPELLVQFQDESVVDDSQLPKDRFSAERLKGVDSTLKIQPAELGDSAMYLCASSLDRLSGELFFGEGSRLTVL.

CDR3: CASSLGTVGNTIYF. In DNA form, the CDR3 reads TGTGCCAGCAGTTTGGGGACGGTTGGAAACACCATATATTTT. The rearrangement links TRBV6-5 to TRBJ1-3; D is possibly TRBD1 (5 bases). The germline gives CDR1 MNHEY, CDR2 SVGAGI. V dropped 4 bases and J dropped 3 bases, with 10 bases sitting between them. The CDR3 covers 14 residues.

This chain connects TRBV3-1 (or the pseudogene TRBV3-2) to TRBJ2-7, with 8 positions matching TRBD1. CDR3 length: 14 residues. J lost 5 bases, V lost 1 base, and 4 bases had no gene match. CDR1 LGHDT and CDR2 YNNKEL come from the germline V gene (reference sequence). CDR3 residues: CASSQGGQADEQYF. CDR3 DNA sequence: TGTGCCAGCAGCCAAGGGGGACAGGCGGACGAGCAGTACTTC.

The chain is built from TRBV2 and TRBJ2-7; perhaps D is TRBD1 or TRBD2 (6 bases each). This CDR3 spans 15 amino acids. Trimming stripped 6 bases from V and 1 base from J, with 16 bases between. Germline CDR1 and CDR2: SNHLY and FYNNEI. The CDR3 protein is CASSPTGARSYEQYF. CDR3 nucleotides: TGTGCCAGCAGCCCAACGGGGGCTAGGTCCTACGAGCAGTACTTC.

The chain is built from TRBV27 and TRBJ2-1; D gene unclear. V lost 3 bases and J lost 9, with 18 bases in between. This CDR3 is built from 15 residues. Germline V lookup: CDR1 MNHEY, CDR2 SMNVEV (reference sequence). The CDR3 DNA reads TGTGCCAGCAGTTTCTTATCTGCCGGAGAGTTTGAGCAGTTCTTC. This translates into CASSFLSAGEFEQFF.

V and J are TRBV29-1 and TRBJ1-1; D gene unclear. Germline assignment: CDR1 SQVTM and CDR2 ANQGSEA. Trimming took off 7 bases at V and 4 bases at J, with 16 bases between the two ends. This CDR3 has 13 residues. The CDR3 sequence: CSAVKKGGTEAFF. CDR3 nucleotides: TGCAGCGCCGTAAAGAAGGGTGGCACTGAAGCTTTCTTT.

The chain joins TRBV6-2 or TRBV6-3 to TRBJ2-1, with D perhaps TRBD1 or TRBD2 (6 bases each). Per the germline V gene, CDR1 is MNHEY and CDR2 is SVGEGT. CDR3 length equals 16 residues. V shed 5 bases and J shed 6 bases, with 20 bases lying between them. In nucleotides, the CDR3 is TGTGCCAGCAGTGACTTTTCCGGGGGCCGGCGCAATGAGCAGTTCTTC. Protein: CASSDFSGGRRNEQFF.